The 7 T cell receptor beta chains in this list originate from one sample, sequenced in a study of T cells after yellow fever vaccination. TCRdb reprocessed the 5' RACE reads with MiXCR, giving one entry per CDR3 protein. The sample shows under 600,000 distinct CDR3 sequences, roughly a fifth of them seen only once. Sequenced here: PBMCs, sampled roughly 20 days after the first yellow fever vaccination. All receptors come from a man aged 18 to 30 who received the YFV17D yellow fever vaccine.

The sample holds a few counts of this clonotype. This chain links TRBV28 with TRBJ2-1; the match to TRBD2 covers 12 bases. Germline CDR1 and CDR2: MDHEN and SYDVKM. J gave up 0 bases and V 2 bases, and 5 bases lay outside the gene matches. CDR3 size: 18 residues. CDR3 residues: CASSLPTSGGSSYNEQFF. In nucleotides, the CDR3 is TGTGCCAGCAGTTTACCCACTAGCGGGGGGAGCTCCTACAATGAGCAGTTCTTC.

The table lists this clonotype with a few counts. The CDR3 DNA follows: TGTGCCAGCAGCTTAAGGTATACTGAAGCTTTCTTT. It is translated as CASSLRYTEAFF. This chain joins TRBV5-5 and TRBJ1-1; D is ambiguous. There are 12 residues in the CDR3. The V end lost 2 bases, the J end lost 5 bases, and 7 bases lay between the germline ends. Germline lookup yields CDR1 SGHKS and CDR2 YYEKEE (reference sequence).

J is TRBJ2-3 and V is TRBV11-2; D gene uncertain. This CDR3 contains 12 residues. V was clipped by 6 bases and J by 3 bases, with 7 bases between them. CDR1 is SGHAT and CDR2 is FQNNGV in the germline V gene. The CDR3: CASSRETDTQYF. DNA for the CDR3: TGTGCCAGCAGTCGCGAGACAGATACGCAGTATTTT. Full variable domain (rest looked up from reference TRBV11-2 and TRBJ2-3): EAGVAQSPRYKIIEKRQSVAFWCNPISGHATLYWYQQILGQGPKLLIQFQNNGVVDDSQLPKDRFSAERLKGVDSTLKIQPAKLEDSAVYLCASSRETDTQYFGPGTRLTVL.

The V gene is TRBV10-3, the J gene TRBJ2-3; 11 nucleotides align to TRBD2. The CDR3 has 17 residues. The V gene end was trimmed by 5 bases and the J gene end by 0 bases; junction bases not matched to a gene: 7. Germline values: CDR1 ENHRY, CDR2 SYGVKD. CDR3: CAISKTRTSGSTDTQYF. The CDR3, as DNA: TGTGCCATCAGTAAGACGAGGACTAGCGGGAGCACAGATACGCAGTATTTT.

The chain couples TRBV5-5 to TRBJ2-2, with 8 nucleotides matching TRBD2. The CDR3 contains 18 residues. The J segment lost 1 base and the V segment lost 4 bases, leaving 12 bases of the junction unmatched. Germline V CDR1 and CDR2: SGHKS, YYEKEE (reference sequence). The CDR3 DNA is TGTGCCAGCAGCGTGCGACTAACCGGGGGGGAGAACACCGGGGAGCTGTTTTTT. Translated: CASSVRLTGGENTGELFF.

The chain carries TRBV30 and TRBJ1-4; TRBD1 aligns across 7 bases. The germline V gene has CDR1 GTSNPN and CDR2 SVGIG (reference sequence). This CDR3 is 12 amino acids long. V lost 4 bases, J lost 7 bases, and 3 bases stayed unmatched. This chain's CDR3 is CAWNRGSEKLFF. CDR3 DNA sequence: TGTGCCTGGAACAGGGGCTCTGAAAAACTGTTTTTT.

CDR3 amino acids: CASSFGTATYNEQFF. For the CDR3, the DNA is TGTGCCAGCAGCTTTGGGACCGCGACCTACAATGAGCAGTTCTTC. The chain uses TRBV5-6 and TRBJ2-1; D assignment may be TRBD1 or TRBD2 (5 bases each). V gave up 2 bases and J gave up 2 bases, with 11 bases separating them. The CDR3 spans 15 residues. Germline-derived CDR1 and CDR2 are SGHDT and YYEEEE.